Listed here are 12 T cell receptor beta chains from one sample, sequenced in a study of T cells after yellow fever vaccination. TCRdb reprocessed the 5' RACE reads with MiXCR, giving one entry per CDR3 protein. The sample records under 95,000 distinct CDR3 sequences, roughly 7% being singletons. Sequenced material: CD8+ T cells sorted from PBMCs, taken 10 days after the first yellow fever vaccination. The receptors come from a man aged 18-30 years who received the YFV17D yellow fever vaccine.

This clonotype has ten or more counts. The chain's CDR3 is CASSQIGGNTEAFF. CDR3 DNA sequence: TGTGCCAGCAGCCAAATTGGGGGAAACACTGAAGCTTTCTTT. This sequence joins TRBV3-1 and TRBJ1-1, with a weak D call TRBD1 (5 bases). Germline V gene data show CDR1 as LGHDT and CDR2 as YNNKEL (reference sequence). V dropped 2 bases and J dropped 2 bases, with 9 bases sitting between them. This CDR3 is 14 amino acids long.

This clonotype has only a few counts. The gene calls are TRBV7-6 and TRBJ1-1; possibly TRBD1 for D (5 bases). Germline V lookup: CDR1 SGHVS, CDR2 FNYEAQ. The V end lost 5 bases, the J end lost 5 bases, and 12 bases lay between the germline ends. This CDR3 is built from 13 residues. The CDR3 DNA is TGTGCCAGCAGCCCCGACGGGGGAACTGAAGCTTTCTTT. Protein sequence: CASSPDGGTEAFF.

This clonotype was picked up many times. This sequence joins TRBV5-1 and TRBJ2-3; D not resolved. Germline V gene data show CDR1 as SGHRS and CDR2 as YFSETQ. The CDR3 is 15 amino acids. Trimming took off 4 bases at V and 2 bases at J, with 14 bases between the two ends. This chain's CDR3 is CASSLEGLLTDTQYF. The CDR3, as DNA: TGCGCCAGCAGCCTGGAAGGCTTACTCACAGATACGCAGTATTTT.

A remark on this clonotype: Sequence at one end of the junction differs from germline and may be a read error. This sequence joins TRBV27 and TRBJ1-6; possibly TRBD1 for D (6 bases). The CDR3 extends over 16 amino acids. Germline loops: CDR1 MNHEY, CDR2 SMNVEV (reference sequence). CDR3 nucleotides: TGTGCCAGCGGTTTGCGGGAGGGGGAATATAATTCACCCCTCCACTTT. It yields the protein CASGLREGEYNSPLHF.

This clonotype showed up just a few times. The chain joins TRBV27 to TRBJ2-1, with D maybe TRBD1 (6 bases). Trimming removed 5 bases at V and 0 bases at J, with 29 bases between. Germline lookup yields CDR1 MNHEY and CDR2 SMNVEV (reference sequence). This CDR3 comprises 21 residues. The CDR3 DNA sequence: TGTGCCAGCAGTACTCTATTCCCCCCCCCGGACAGCTTAAACTCCTACAATGAGCAGTTCTTC. As protein: CASSTLFPPPDSLNSYNEQFF.

This chain connects TRBV12-3 or TRBV12-4 to TRBJ1-2; the D is unclear. The CDR3 sequence is 11 residues long. The V and J ends lost 8 bases and 10 bases respectively, with 14 bases between them. For the CDR3, the DNA is TGTGCCAGCTCAAATGATGTGGCCTACACCTTC. This encodes CASSNDVAYTF.

This clonotype was counted a single time. A clone one base away is much larger, so this may be a read error. J is TRBJ2-7 and V is TRBV6-1; D may match TRBD1 or TRBD2 (5 bases each). The germline gives CDR1 MNHNS, CDR2 SASEGT. With 7 bases removed from V and 6 bases from J, the gap between germline ends came to 19 bases. This CDR3 comprises 14 residues. CDR3 bases: TGTGCCAGCACCTGCAGGGCAGGAGGCCCCGAGCAGTACTTC. It yields the protein CASTCRAGGPEQYF.

This clonotype was detected many times. CDR3 nucleotide sequence: TGCGCCAGCAGCCAAGGCCTAAAGGAAAAACTGTTTTTT. Translation gives CASSQGLKEKLFF. The chain carries TRBV4-1 and TRBJ1-4, with no clear D. The germline V gene has CDR1 MGHRA and CDR2 YSYEKL. CDR3 size: 13 residues. Deletions cut 1 base from V and 8 bases from J, with 8 bases between.

This chain uses TRBV11-1 with TRBJ2-1; D gene unclear. The CDR3 is 14 amino acids. The V end was cut by 4 bases, the J end by 5 bases, with 12 bases between. Per germline, CDR1 SGHAT and CDR2 FQDESV (reference sequence). The CDR3: CASSWTVGDNEQFF. Written as DNA, the CDR3 is TGTGCCAGCAGCTGGACCGTTGGAGACAATGAGCAGTTCTTC.

This clonotype was seen at least ten times. The chain combines TRBV29-1 with TRBJ1-5; 9 nucleotides match TRBD1. The germline CDR1 and CDR2 sequences are SQVTM and ANQGSEA. The CDR3 is made up of 14 amino acids. V was clipped by 6 bases and J by 4 bases; unmatched bases: 7. This CDR3 is CSVVWDRENQPQHF. For the CDR3, the DNA is TGCAGCGTGGTATGGGACAGGGAAAATCAGCCCCAGCATTTT.

This clonotype was seen a handful of times. The chain joins TRBV27 to TRBJ2-1; 10 nucleotides match TRBD2. Looked up from germline, CDR1 is MNHEY and CDR2 is SMNVEV (reference sequence). The CDR3 is 16 residues long. Unmatched junction bases numbered 14, after V lost 8 bases and J lost 7 bases. Written as DNA, the CDR3 is TGTGCCAGCGGTGTTTGGGGGGCTAGCGGGGGTAATGAGCAGTTCTTC. Protein sequence: CASGVWGASGGNEQFF.

As to this clonotype: The junction does not match germline at one end; this may be a read error. The rearrangement uses TRBV4-1 and TRBJ2-7; D might be TRBD1 (7 bases). Germline V gene data show CDR1 as MGHRA and CDR2 as YSYEKL. The CDR3 covers 14 residues. The CDR3 region is CTSSPGDSRYEQYF. DNA for the CDR3: TGCACCAGCAGCCCGGGGGACAGCCGCTACGAGCAGTACTTC.